This TCR beta chain was captured in a study of CD8 T cells in Susac syndrome. Overall study context: Patients with Susac syndrome were therapy-naive, taking corticosteroids, with some also receiving intravenous immunoglobulin, or taking intravenous immunoglobulin alone at the time their blood was drawn.

Reverse transcription of 0.5 to 1 ug RNA was performed with random hexamers. A single record per CDR3 protein comes from TCRdb applying MiXCR to the immunoSEQ multiplex PCR reads. The sample records about 83,000 distinct CDR3 sequences, roughly 96% being singletons. Overall study results and limits: It was acknowledged by the study that relatively few individuals were included in its TCR sequencing and HLA analysis.

The CDR3 spans 14 residues. Germline loops: CDR1 SQVTM, CDR2 ANQGSEA. V was cut by 3 bases and J by 3 bases, with 12 bases left in between. Patients with Susac syndrome met diagnostic criteria that were recently defined for definite or probable disease. With respect to this clonotype: Its target is unknown.

Material for sequencing was CD8+ T cells from PBMCs. The sequence derives from a human donor with Susac syndrome. The gene calls are TRBV29-1 and TRBJ2-4; no firm D call. The CDR3 DNA reads TGCAGCGTTGAGGCTAGGGATAACAAAAACATTCAGTACTTC. As protein: CSVEARDNKNIQYF.